Presented here are 31 T cell receptor beta chains from one specimen sequenced in a study of blood T cell dynamics during melanoma immunotherapy. Repertoires were generated with immunoSEQ multiplex PCR, while TCRdb's copy carries only in-frame clones and drops some. The sample has some 5,600 clones; around 77% are singletons. This sample's time point: week 3, after first cycle of checkpoint inhibitor. This sample comprised blood, obtained from a patient treated with checkpoint blockade. Source of these receptors: a human donor with melanoma.

This clone qualifies as medium-sized. The J gene is TRBJ1-1, the V gene TRBV19; no firm D call. From germline, CDR1 is LNHDA and CDR2 SQIVND (reference sequence). This CDR3 region has 15 residues. Trimming removed 0 bases from V and 2 bases from J, with 10 bases in between. The DNA for the CDR3 is TGTGCCAGTAGTATAGATCCTTTCCTTAACACTGAAGCTTTCTTT. Translating gives CASSIDPFLNTEAFF.

This chain uses TRBV2 with TRBJ2-7, with 7 nucleotides matching TRBD1. CDR1 and CDR2 (germline): SNHLY, FYNNEI. This CDR3 has 16 residues. J gave up 3 bases and V 4 bases, and 12 bases lay outside the gene matches. The DNA for the CDR3 is TGTGCCAGCAGTGTCCGTGGGAGAGGGGGCGTCTACGAGCAGTACTTC. It translates to CASSVRGRGGVYEQYF.

This chain links TRBV9 with TRBJ1-2; 9 nucleotides align to TRBD1. Trimming at V came to 4 bases and at J to 6 bases, leaving 4 bases not matched to a gene. This CDR3 is built from 13 residues. CDR1 is SGDLS and CDR2 is YYNGEE in the germline V gene. This chain's CDR3 is CASSTRTGDGYTF. The CDR3 nucleotides are TGTGCCAGCAGCACCAGGACAGGGGATGGCTACACCTTC.

The chain combines TRBV27 with TRBJ2-4; D may be TRBD2 (5 bases). Germline V CDR1 and CDR2: MNHEY, SMNVEV (reference sequence). V was shortened by 0 bases and J by 0 bases, with 6 bases between the two germline ends. This CDR3 spans 15 amino acids. The CDR3 sequence: CASSLSGVAKNIQYF. The CDR3 coding sequence is TGTGCCAGCAGTTTATCGGGAGTAGCCAAAAACATTCAGTACTTC.

This clone ranks as hyperexpanded. The chain employs TRBV5-1 and TRBJ1-2, with no clear D. CDR1 and CDR2 from the germline V gene are SGHRS and YFSETQ. The germline V and J ends were trimmed by 1 base and 7 bases, with 8 bases remaining between them. The CDR3 totals 12 residues. The CDR3 region has the DNA TGCGCCAGCAGCTTGTGGTGGGTTGGCTACACCTTC. Protein product: CASSLWWVGYTF.

The chain carries TRBV10-3 and TRBJ2-7, with D maybe TRBD2 (6 bases). This CDR3 spans 15 amino acids. Trimming left V 5 bases short and J 2 bases short, with 16 bases between. Looked up from germline, CDR1 is ENHRY and CDR2 is SYGVKD. The CDR3 here is CAISQSRDLTYEQYF. The CDR3 bases are TGTGCCATCAGTCAATCCCGGGACTTAACCTACGAGCAGTACTTC.

The chain couples TRBV7-3 to TRBJ2-2; D ambiguous. The V and J ends lost 2 bases and 3 bases respectively, with 7 bases between them. There are 14 residues in the CDR3. CDR1 and CDR2 (germline): SGHTA, FQGTGA. This CDR3 is CASSLALYTGELFF. Written as DNA, the CDR3 is TGTGCCAGCAGCTTAGCGCTATACACCGGGGAGCTGTTTTTT.

This chain joins TRBV5-1 and TRBJ2-5; D perhaps matches TRBD2 (6 bases). Trimming cost V 4 bases and J 5 bases, with 15 bases left between them. This CDR3 is 14 amino acids long. CDR1 is SGHRS and CDR2 is YFSETQ in the germline V gene. CDR3 coding DNA: TGCGCCAGCAGCGACGGGACTGCTCGCGAGACCCAGTACTTC. Amino acids: CASSDGTARETQYF. Together with reference TRBV5-1 and TRBJ2-5, the CDR3 gives the full variable domain: KAGVTQTPRYLIKTRGQQVTLSCSPISGHRSVSWYQQTPGQGLQFLFEYFSETQRNKGNFPGRFSGRQFSNSRSEMNVSTLELGDSALYLCASSDGTARETQYFGPGTRLLVL.

V gene TRBV19 combines with J gene TRBJ2-2; D gene unclear. V lost 5 bases and J lost 6, with 10 bases in between. CDR1 and CDR2 from the germline V gene are LNHDA and SQIVND (reference sequence). The CDR3 contains 13 residues. The CDR3 reads CASSRVTAGELFF. DNA of the CDR3: TGTGCCAGTAGTCGGGTGACGGCCGGGGAGCTGTTTTTT.

This chain links TRBV25-1 with TRBJ2-2; D gene unclear. Trimming pared 7 bases from V and 7 bases from J, leaving 13 bases between. This CDR3 has 13 residues. CDR1 and CDR2 (germline): MGHDK, SYGVNS. The CDR3 reads CASTRGGFGELFF. The CDR3 DNA is TGTGCCAGCACCCGAGGCGGCTTCGGGGAGCTGTTTTTT.

The rearrangement links TRBV12-5 to TRBJ1-2, with D uncertain. The CDR3 consists of 14 residues. V shed 3 bases and J shed 2 bases, with 10 bases lying between them. Germline V gene sequence: CDR1 LGHNT, CDR2 FRNRAP. The CDR3 region has the DNA TGTGCTAGTGGTTTCCGAGGATCGAACTATGGCTACACCTTC. Its protein product is CASGFRGSNYGYTF.

This clone was recorded once. The chain carries TRBV2 and TRBJ2-6, with 7 bases identical to TRBD1. V gave up 8 bases and J gave up 1 base; unmatched junction bases: 8. Per the germline V gene, CDR1 is SNHLY and CDR2 is FYNNEI. The CDR3 sequence is 16 residues long. The CDR3: CASASGQLSGANVLTF. The CDR3 DNA follows: TGTGCCAGCGCATCGGGACAGTTATCTGGGGCCAACGTCCTGACTTTC.

V gene TRBV7-9 combines with J gene TRBJ2-1; unclear D gene. From germline, CDR1 is SEHNR and CDR2 FQNEAQ (reference sequence). The CDR3 is 12 residues long. Trimming removed 5 bases from V and 7 bases from J, with 9 bases in between. The CDR3 sequence is CASSTSGNEQFF. The CDR3 nucleotides read TGTGCCAGCAGCACCTCTGGGAATGAGCAGTTCTTC.

The rearrangement uses TRBV7-6 and TRBJ1-5; D perhaps matches TRBD1 (6 bases). Germline CDR1 SGHVS, CDR2 FNYEAQ. Deletions cut 5 bases from V and 0 bases from J, with 11 bases between. This CDR3 contains 15 residues. The CDR3 loop is CASSLTGNSNQPQHF. The CDR3, as DNA: TGTGCCAGCAGCCTAACAGGGAATAGCAATCAGCCCCAGCATTTT.

The rearrangement uses TRBV13 and TRBJ2-3, with 13 bases fitting TRBD2. CDR3 length: 21 residues. Per the germline V gene, CDR1 is PRHDT and CDR2 is FYEKMQ (reference sequence). With 3 bases clipped from V and 0 bases from J, the junction kept 15 bases outside the gene matches. DNA of the CDR3: TGTGCCAGCAGCTTCGCCCTAGAGACTAGCGGGGGGTCCGCTAGCACAGATACGCAGTATTTT. It translates to CASSFALETSGGSASTDTQYF.

The V call is TRBV5-1, the J call TRBJ2-7, with D hard to call. Germline CDR1 reads SGHRS; CDR2 reads YFSETQ. The ends were cut back, 0 bases at V and 2 bases at J, with 15 bases in the middle. The CDR3 spans 16 residues. The DNA for the CDR3 is TGCGCCAGCAGCTTGGAATATAGGTCCCCGCCCTACGAGCAGTACTTC. Protein product: CASSLEYRSPPYEQYF.

The V gene is TRBV6-4, the J gene TRBJ2-5; 12 bases match TRBD1. The CDR3 runs 19 residues. The germline CDR1 and CDR2 sequences are MRHNA and SNTAGT. The V gene end was trimmed by 0 bases and the J gene end by 0 bases; junction bases not matched to a gene: 8. The CDR3 DNA follows: TGTGCCAGCAGTGACTCTTATCCCGGGACAGGGGGCCACCAAGAGACCCAGTACTTC. Translating gives CASSDSYPGTGGHQETQYF.

J is TRBJ2-3 and V is TRBV29-1; D gene uncertain. V was pared by 5 bases and J by 6 bases, with 12 bases between. Germline V gives CDR1 SQVTM, CDR2 ANQGSEA. The CDR3 is 12 amino acids. This CDR3 reads CSVQSAFDTQYF. The CDR3 DNA reads as TGCAGCGTTCAATCTGCTTTCGATACGCAGTATTTT.

V and J are TRBV28 and TRBJ2-7, with D hard to call. The CDR3 length is 12 residues. Looked up from germline, CDR1 is MDHEN and CDR2 is SYDVKM. V shed 2 bases and J shed 6 bases, with 8 bases lying between them. Here the CDR3 DNA reads TGTGCCAGCAGTTTAGAGGTGGCCGAGCAGTACTTC. It is translated as CASSLEVAEQYF.

As regards this clone: The likely explanation is a read error, given a far larger clone one base away. This CDR3 reads CASSLGGYPYGYTF. CDR3 coding DNA: TGTGCCAGCAGCTTGGGGGGGTACCCCTATGGCTACACCTTC. V and J are TRBV5-5 and TRBJ1-2; D might be TRBD1 (5 bases). The germline CDR1 and CDR2 sequences are SGHKS and YYEKEE (reference sequence). With 0 bases removed from V and 4 bases from J, the gap between germline ends came to 10 bases. The CDR3 has 14 amino acids.

This clone appeared a few times. The rearrangement links TRBV19 to TRBJ2-1; D is unclear. The CDR3 covers 13 residues. CDR1 LNHDA and CDR2 SQIVND come from the germline V gene (reference sequence). V was clipped by 3 bases and J by 4 bases, with 7 bases between them. As DNA, the CDR3 is TGTGCCAGTAGTATCAGAGTTTACAATGAGCAGTTCTTC. Translated, it gives CASSIRVYNEQFF.

This clone was counted only a few times. J is TRBJ2-3 and V is TRBV9; TRBD2 matches at 8 bases. This CDR3 region has 14 residues. The V and J ends lost 3 bases and 8 bases, in that order; junction bases with no gene match: 8. Germline-derived CDR1 and CDR2 are SGDLS and YYNGEE. The CDR3 loop reads CASSAAGAGGTQYF. The DNA of the CDR3 is TGTGCCAGCAGCGCAGCGGGGGCCGGGGGTACGCAGTATTTT. Together with reference TRBV9 and TRBJ2-3, the CDR3 gives the full variable domain: DSGVTQTPKHLITATGQRVTLRCSPRSGDLSVYWYQQSLDQGLQFLIQYYNGEERAKGNILERFSAQQFPDLHSELNLSSLELGDSALYFCASSAAGAGGTQYFGPGTRLTVL.

The J gene is TRBJ2-7, the V gene TRBV11-3; 7 positions match TRBD2. This CDR3 spans 16 amino acids. The V segment lost 0 bases and the J segment 5 bases; nucleotides outside the gene matches: 10. CDR1 is SGHNT and CDR2 is YENEEA in the germline V gene. This chain's CDR3 is CASSLDGREGLDEQYF. The DNA for the CDR3 is TGTGCCAGCAGCTTAGATGGGAGGGAGGGCCTCGACGAGCAGTACTTC.

This sequence joins TRBV13 and TRBJ2-7; D gene uncertain. V lost 3 bases, J lost 7 bases, and 13 bases lay in between. The CDR3 has 13 residues. Germline V gene data show CDR1 as PRHDT and CDR2 as FYEKMQ (reference sequence). In nucleotides, the CDR3 is TGTGCCAGCAGCTTCGGCCCAGCTCAGGAGCAGTACTTC. This translates into CASSFGPAQEQYF.

This clone was counted only a few times. The V call is TRBV2, the J call TRBJ1-2; D unresolved. Germline CDR1 and CDR2: SNHLY and FYNNEI. The CDR3 runs to 12 residues. The germline V and J ends were trimmed by 1 base and 8 bases, with 8 bases remaining between them. Here the CDR3 reads CASSEGLRGYTF. In DNA, the CDR3 is TGTGCCAGCAGTGAAGGGCTTCGGGGCTACACCTTC.

This chain links TRBV19 with TRBJ2-3; the D gene is possibly TRBD1 (5 bases). Germline CDR1 is LNHDA and CDR2 is SQIVND (reference sequence). Trimming shortened V by 7 bases and J by 2 bases, and 16 bases separated the two germline ends. This CDR3 is built from 15 residues. The DNA for the CDR3 is TGTGCCAGTACTGCTATGGGGCGGCTCACAGATACGCAGTATTTT. Encoded protein: CASTAMGRLTDTQYF.

J is TRBJ2-1 and V is TRBV7-9; no clear D. Deletions cut 11 bases from V and 7 bases from J, with 15 bases between. Germline V CDR1 and CDR2: SEHNR, FQNEAQ (reference sequence). The CDR3 extends over 12 amino acids. CDR3 loop: CAYSLGTNEQFF. In nucleotides, the CDR3 is TGTGCCTACTCATTGGGTACGAATGAGCAGTTCTTC. Full variable domain (missing parts from reference TRBV7-9 and TRBJ2-1): DTGVSQNPRHKITKRGQNVTFRCDPISEHNRLYWYRQTLGQGPEFLTYFQNEAQLEKSRLLSDRFSAERPKGSFSTLEIQRTEQGDSAMYLCAYSLGTNEQFFGPGTRLTVL.

The chain joins TRBV10-1 to TRBJ2-2; D is possibly TRBD2 (5 bases). V was pared by 4 bases and J by 4 bases, with 16 bases between. This CDR3 contains 16 residues. The germline V gene encodes CDR1 WNHNN and CDR2 SYGVQD (reference sequence). The CDR3 nucleotides are TGCGCCAGCAGTGCGGACGGGAACCGAATCACCGGGGAGCTGTTTTTT. It yields the protein CASSADGNRITGELFF.

This clone turned up a few times. The CDR3 region has the DNA TGTGCCAGCAGTGAAGGTAACAGGGGGATATACGAGCAGTACTTC. The encoded protein is CASSEGNRGIYEQYF. This chain joins TRBV25-1 and TRBJ2-7; 8 bases align to TRBD1. The germline CDR1 and CDR2 sequences are MGHDK and SYGVNS. The V segment lost 2 bases and the J segment 4 bases; nucleotides outside the gene matches: 7. The CDR3 has 15 residues.

This rearrangement joins TRBV7-2 to TRBJ2-5; D gene unclear. V lost 5 bases to trimming and J lost 4 bases, with 14 bases between them. There are 14 residues in the CDR3. Germline lookup yields CDR1 SGHTA and CDR2 FQGNSA. The CDR3 DNA follows: TGTGCCAGCAGCCTCCGACGGTCGGGAGAGACCCAGTACTTC. Translating gives CASSLRRSGETQYF.

The chain is built from TRBV11-2 and TRBJ1-3, with 8 bases matching TRBD1. Germline V lookup: CDR1 SGHAT, CDR2 FQNNGV. The CDR3 has 16 amino acids. Losses at the gene ends were 4 bases for V and 0 bases for J; bases not matched to a gene: 5. The CDR3 nucleotides read TGTGCCAGCAGCTCCACAGGGGGATCCTCTGGAAACACCATATATTTT. Its translation is CASSSTGGSSGNTIYF.